Following are 5 T cell receptor beta chains from one sample sequenced in a study of T cells after posttransplantation cyclophosphamide. Busulfan-fludarabine conditioning, marrow transplant, and cyclophosphamide on days +3 and +4 were administered. This table comes from immunoSEQ multiplex PCR, and its TCRdb copy is limited to in-frame clones, with some not included. The sample yields 2,700 or so clones, 74% seen once. The sequencing here drew on PBMCs, taken after allogeneic stem cell transplant with posttransplant cyclophosphamide. Receptors originate from a female patient in her fifties or sixties who received an allogeneic stem cell transplant from a related donor, was CMV-positive, and had no GVHD. Some of the T cells may derive from the graft donor.

As for this clone: The junction does not match germline at one end; this may be a read error. The J gene is TRBJ2-5, the V gene TRBV7-7; D might be TRBD2 (5 bases). This CDR3 region has 15 residues. Germline V gives CDR1 SSHAT, CDR2 FNYEAQ (reference sequence). CDR3 loop: CASSPLTGKQETQYF. CDR3 nucleotides: TGTGCTAGCAGCCCACTGACGGGAAAACAAGAGACCCAGTACTTC.

The rearrangement joins TRBV18 to TRBJ2-1; TRBD1 aligns across 10 bases. Per germline, CDR1 KGHSH and CDR2 LQKENI. Trimming cost V 5 bases and J 5 bases; bases outside gene matches: 6. The CDR3 has 15 amino acids. CDR3 amino acids: CASSSGQGINNEQFF. For the CDR3, the DNA is TGTGCCAGCTCATCGGGACAGGGGATTAACAATGAGCAGTTCTTC.

In its sample, this clone was seen a few times. This chain uses TRBV30 with TRBJ2-2; D unclear. Germline lookup yields CDR1 GTSNPN and CDR2 SVGIG (reference sequence). The CDR3 is 12 residues long. Trimming removed 5 bases at V and 1 base at J, with 5 bases between. The CDR3 sequence is CAWSLNTGELFF. In nucleotides, the CDR3 is TGTGCCTGGTCTCTGAACACCGGGGAGCTGTTTTTT.

The rearrangement joins TRBV9 to TRBJ2-2, with 9 nucleotides matching TRBD2. Germline trimming cut 5 bases from V and 1 base from J; bases unmatched to any gene: 12. This CDR3 is built from 18 residues. Germline V CDR1 and CDR2: SGDLS, YYNGEE. CDR3 bases: TGTGCCAGCAGAGACAGCCTTGAGACTAGCGGGAACACCGGGGAGCTGTTTTTT. This codes for CASRDSLETSGNTGELFF.

Only a few counts were recorded for this clone. This sequence joins TRBV5-4 and TRBJ1-4, with TRBD1 identical over 7 bases. Germline CDR1 SGHNT, CDR2 YYREEE (reference sequence). J gave up 4 bases and V 8 bases, and 8 bases lay outside the gene matches. The CDR3 runs to 14 residues. Written as DNA, the CDR3 is TGTGCCAGTTCGACAGGGTCCTTTAATGAAAAACTGTTTTTT. This sequence encodes CASSTGSFNEKLFF.